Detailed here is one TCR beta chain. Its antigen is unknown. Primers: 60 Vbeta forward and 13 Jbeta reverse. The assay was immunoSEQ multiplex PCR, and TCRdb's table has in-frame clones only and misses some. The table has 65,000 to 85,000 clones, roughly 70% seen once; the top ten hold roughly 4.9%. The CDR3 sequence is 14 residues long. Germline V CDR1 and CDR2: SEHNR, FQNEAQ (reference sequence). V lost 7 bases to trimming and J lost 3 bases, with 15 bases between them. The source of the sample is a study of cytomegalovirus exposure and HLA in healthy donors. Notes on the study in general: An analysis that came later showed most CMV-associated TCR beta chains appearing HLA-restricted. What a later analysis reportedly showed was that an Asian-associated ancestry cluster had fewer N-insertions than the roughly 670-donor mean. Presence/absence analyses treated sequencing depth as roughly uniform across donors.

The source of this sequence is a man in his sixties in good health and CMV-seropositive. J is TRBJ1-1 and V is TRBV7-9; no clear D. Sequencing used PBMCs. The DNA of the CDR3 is TGTGCCAGCACCGTTCCCCCCTCGGACACTGAAGCTTTCTTT. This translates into CASTVPPSDTEAFF.